These 18 T cell receptor beta chains originate from one sample sequenced in a study of cytomegalovirus exposure and HLA in healthy donors. PCR used 60 Vbeta primers and 13 Jbeta primers. Only in-frame clones appear in the TCRdb table, and some are missing; sequencing was by immunoSEQ multiplex PCR. This sample has 120,000 or so clones, with 55% to 75% found just once. Material for sequencing was PBMCs. The receptors here all came from a man in his thirties or forties in good health and CMV-seronegative.

The chain uses TRBV6-6 and TRBJ2-2, with D unresolved. The CDR3 contains 14 residues. Germline V lookup: CDR1 MNHNY, CDR2 SVGAGI (reference sequence). Trimming removed 1 base from V and 4 bases from J, with 7 bases in between. This chain's CDR3 is CASSYLDTTGELFF. The DNA for the CDR3 is TGTGCCAGCAGTTACTTAGACACCACCGGGGAGCTGTTTTTT.

This rearrangement joins TRBV25-1 to TRBJ1-1, with D tentatively TRBD1 (5 bases). Trimming pared 6 bases from V and 1 base from J, leaving 9 bases between. From germline, CDR1 is MGHDK and CDR2 SYGVNS. CDR3 length: 13 amino acids. The CDR3: CASSRGGNTEAFF. The CDR3 DNA follows: TGTGCCAGCAGCCGGGGGGGGAACACTGAAGCTTTCTTT.

The chain uses TRBV7-2 and TRBJ2-7; 8 bases are shared with TRBD1. Trimming removed 4 bases from V and 3 bases from J; junction bases left unmatched: 5. CDR3 size: 14 residues. Germline loops: CDR1 SGHTA, CDR2 FQGNSA. The CDR3 here is CASSSQGVFYEQYF. The CDR3 DNA sequence: TGTGCCAGCAGCTCACAGGGGGTTTTCTACGAGCAGTACTTC. The variable domain in full, with the rest retrieved from reference TRBV7-2 and TRBJ2-7, is GAGVSQSPSNKVTEKGKDVELRCDPISGHTALYWYRQSLGQGLEFLIYFQGNSAPDKSGLPSDRFSAERTGGSVSTLTIQRTQQEDSAVYLCASSSQGVFYEQYFGPGTRLTVT.

V usage is TRBV28 and J usage is TRBJ2-7, with a tentative D call TRBD1 (6 bases). The CDR3 extends over 14 amino acids. The germline CDR1 and CDR2 sequences are MDHEN and SYDVKM. Trimming pared 8 bases from V and 5 bases from J, leaving 19 bases between. The CDR3 coding sequence is TGTGCCAGCCCCGACACCGGGACAATCAACGAGCAGTACTTC. It codes for CASPDTGTINEQYF.

The chain is built from TRBV2 and TRBJ2-3; 9 nucleotides agree with TRBD2. The J segment lost 2 bases and the V segment lost 1 base, leaving 4 bases of the junction unmatched. Germline lookup yields CDR1 SNHLY and CDR2 FYNNEI. This CDR3 region has 16 residues. CDR3 DNA: TGTGCCAGCAGTGAAGTTAGCGGGGGAACCACAGATACGCAGTATTTT. It yields the protein CASSEVSGGTTDTQYF.

This clone was detected only a few times. The rearrangement links TRBV6-5 to TRBJ1-1, with TRBD1 matching over 8 bases. The ends lost 2 bases at V and 1 base at J; junction bases unmatched: 0. The CDR3 sequence is 14 residues long. Germline V gives CDR1 MNHEY, CDR2 SVGAGI. CDR3 residues: CASSYDRGNTEAFF. CDR3 DNA sequence: TGTGCCAGCAGTTACGACAGGGGGAACACTGAAGCTTTCTTT.

Regarding this clone: Sequence at one end of the junction differs from germline and may be a read error. The chain has TRBV7-9 and TRBJ2-7, with TRBD2 matching over 7 bases. The CDR3 has 15 amino acids. Germline CDR1 reads SEHNR; CDR2 reads FQNEAQ (reference sequence). This chain's CDR3 is CSSSLVGGRAYEQYF. The CDR3 nucleotides read TGTTCCAGCAGCTTAGTGGGGGGGAGAGCCTACGAGCAGTACTTC.

This clone has just one count. This chain joins TRBV5-6 and TRBJ2-3; tentative D call: TRBD2 (5 bases). The CDR3 runs 13 residues. Trimming pared 2 bases from V and 3 bases from J, leaving 7 bases between. From germline, CDR1 is SGHDT and CDR2 YYEEEE. CDR3 region: CASSFSGTDTQYF. Here the CDR3 DNA reads TGTGCCAGCAGCTTTTCGGGGACAGATACGCAGTATTTT.

This chain connects TRBV30 to TRBJ1-5; D remains ambiguous. The CDR3 spans 11 residues. The V gene's germline CDR1 is GTSNPN and CDR2 SVGIG (reference sequence). V was clipped by 2 bases and J by 7 bases, with 6 bases between them. The DNA for the CDR3 is TGTGCCTGGAGTCATGGCCAGCCCCAGCATTTT. Translation: CAWSHGQPQHF.

The J gene is TRBJ1-3, the V gene TRBV4-3; D call uncertain. From germline, CDR1 is LGHNA and CDR2 YSLEER. V gave up 0 bases and J gave up 4 bases, with 10 bases separating them. This CDR3 contains 15 residues. In DNA form, the CDR3 reads TGCGCCAGCAGCCAAGATCGCCAGGTCGGAAACACCATATATTTT. This sequence encodes CASSQDRQVGNTIYF.

This chain connects TRBV18 to TRBJ2-7; D gene unclear. V was trimmed by 3 bases and J by 2 bases, leaving 14 bases between them. The germline gives CDR1 KGHSH, CDR2 LQKENI. CDR3 length: 15 residues. For the CDR3, the DNA is TGTGCCAGCTCACCCACAGCTTTCCCCGCCTACGAGCAGTACTTC. Translating gives CASSPTAFPAYEQYF.

The chain is built from TRBV5-1 and TRBJ1-6, with 7 bases identical to TRBD1. Trimming took 2 bases from V and 14 from J; bases not matched to a gene: 16. From germline, CDR1 is SGHRS and CDR2 YFSETQ. CDR3 length equals 16 residues. In DNA form, the CDR3 reads TGCGCCAGCAGCTTCAATACAGGGGCCACGCTTGTGGCCCTCCACTTT. Its translation: CASSFNTGATLVALHF.

The rearrangement joins TRBV11-1 to TRBJ1-2; 9 bases align to TRBD1. V shed 4 bases, J shed 1 base, and the junction held 16 bases outside the gene matches. The CDR3 totals 19 residues. The germline V gene has CDR1 SGHAT and CDR2 FQDESV (reference sequence). In DNA, the CDR3 is TGTGCCAGCAGCTCGCTCCGGGACAGGGAGGTGGGGGGTAACTATGGCTACACCTTC. Its protein product is CASSSLRDREVGGNYGYTF.

This chain's CDR3 is CASSKAGSHREKWEKLFF. DNA of the CDR3: TGTGCCAGCAGCAAAGCGGGCTCTCACAGGGAGAAGTGGGAAAAACTGTTTTTT. This chain links TRBV21-1 with TRBJ1-4; the DNA was not used to check the table's D call, TRBD1. TRBV21-1 is shown as a pseudogene. There are 18 residues in the CDR3.

The J gene is TRBJ1-2, the V gene TRBV28; 7 bases match TRBD1. J was trimmed by 5 bases and V by 6 bases; bases with no gene match: 9. Germline CDR1 is MDHEN and CDR2 is SYDVKM. CDR3 length: 14 residues. The CDR3, as DNA: TGTGCCAGCAGCCCCGGGACAGTCAATTATGGCTACACCTTC. Its translation: CASSPGTVNYGYTF.

This clone appeared once. J is TRBJ2-7 and V is TRBV10-3; 7 bases map to TRBD2. CDR3 length: 12 amino acids. V trimming: 9 bases; J trimming: 5 bases; junction bases outside the gene matches: 7. Germline CDR1 reads ENHRY; CDR2 reads SYGVKD. The CDR3 sequence is CAMGGTPDEQYF. The CDR3 DNA reads as TGTGCCATGGGAGGGACCCCGGACGAGCAGTACTTC.

The rearrangement uses TRBV9 and TRBJ2-1, with 9 bases identical to TRBD2. The germline CDR1 and CDR2 sequences are SGDLS and YYNGEE. The CDR3 is made up of 16 amino acids. V shed 2 bases and J 7 bases; nucleotides not matched to a gene: 10. This CDR3 reads CASSVRAGGPVNEQFF. The CDR3 DNA is TGTGCCAGCAGCGTCCGTGCGGGGGGGCCAGTTAATGAGCAGTTCTTC. Full variable domain (rest looked up from reference TRBV9 and TRBJ2-1): DSGVTQTPKHLITATGQRVTLRCSPRSGDLSVYWYQQSLDQGLQFLIQYYNGEERAKGNILERFSAQQFPDLHSELNLSSLELGDSALYFCASSVRAGGPVNEQFFGPGTRLTVL.

This clone was observed a single time. This sequence joins TRBV5-8 and TRBJ1-6; the D is unclear. The ends were cut back, 0 bases at V and 10 bases at J, with 14 bases in the middle. CDR3 size: 15 residues. Germline lookup yields CDR1 SGHTS and CDR2 YDEGEE. The CDR3 loop reads CASSLGQGSYSPLHF. DNA for the CDR3: TGTGCCAGCAGCTTGGGCCAAGGGAGCTACTCACCCCTCCACTTT. The variable domain in full, completed from reference TRBV5-8 and TRBJ1-6, reads EAGVTQSPTHLIKTRGQQATLRCSPISGHTSVYWYQQALGLGLQFLLWYDEGEERNRGNFPPRFSGRQFPNYSSELNVNALELEDSALYLCASSLGQGSYSPLHFGNGTRLTVT.